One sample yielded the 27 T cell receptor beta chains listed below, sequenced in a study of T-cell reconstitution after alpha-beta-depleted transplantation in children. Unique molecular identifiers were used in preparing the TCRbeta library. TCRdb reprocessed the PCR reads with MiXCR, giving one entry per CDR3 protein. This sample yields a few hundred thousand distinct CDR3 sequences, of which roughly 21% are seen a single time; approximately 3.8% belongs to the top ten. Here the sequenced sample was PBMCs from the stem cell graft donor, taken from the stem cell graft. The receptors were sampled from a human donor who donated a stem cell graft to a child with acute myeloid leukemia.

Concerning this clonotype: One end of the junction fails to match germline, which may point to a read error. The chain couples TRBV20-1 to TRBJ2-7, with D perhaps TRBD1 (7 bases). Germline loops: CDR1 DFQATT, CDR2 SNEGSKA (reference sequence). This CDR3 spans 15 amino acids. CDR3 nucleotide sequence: TGCTGTGCTAGAGTCCCTCAGGGGGGCTCCTACGAGCAGTACTTC. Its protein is CCARVPQGGSYEQYF.

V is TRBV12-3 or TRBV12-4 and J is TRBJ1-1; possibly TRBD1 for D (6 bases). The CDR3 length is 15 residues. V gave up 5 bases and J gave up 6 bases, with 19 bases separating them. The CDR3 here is CASSLRTDGGPEAFF. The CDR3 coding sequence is TGTGCCAGCAGTCTAAGGACGGATGGGGGCCCTGAAGCTTTCTTT.

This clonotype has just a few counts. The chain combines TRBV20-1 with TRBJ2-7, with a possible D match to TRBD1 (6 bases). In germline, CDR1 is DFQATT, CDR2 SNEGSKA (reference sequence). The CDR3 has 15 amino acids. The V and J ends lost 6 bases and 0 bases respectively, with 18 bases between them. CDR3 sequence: CSARLKTGNSYEQYF. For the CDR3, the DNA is TGCAGTGCCCGCCTGAAAACAGGGAACTCCTACGAGCAGTACTTC.

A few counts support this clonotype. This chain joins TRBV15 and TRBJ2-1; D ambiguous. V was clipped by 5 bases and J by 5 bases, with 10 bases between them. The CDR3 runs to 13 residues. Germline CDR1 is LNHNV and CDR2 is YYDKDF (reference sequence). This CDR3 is CATSPGLNNEQFF. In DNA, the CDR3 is TGTGCCACCAGCCCCGGGCTCAACAATGAGCAGTTCTTC.

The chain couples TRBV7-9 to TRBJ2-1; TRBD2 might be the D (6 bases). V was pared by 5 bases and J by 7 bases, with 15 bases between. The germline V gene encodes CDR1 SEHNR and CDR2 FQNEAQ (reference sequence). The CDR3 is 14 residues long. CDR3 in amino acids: CASSPGGKENEQFF. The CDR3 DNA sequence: TGTGCCAGCAGCCCAGGCGGGAAGGAAAATGAGCAGTTCTTC.

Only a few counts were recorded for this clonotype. The CDR3 protein is CASSQAEGRGNYGYTF. In DNA form, the CDR3 reads TGTGCCAGCAGCCAAGCGGAGGGCAGGGGCAACTATGGCTACACCTTC. The gene calls are TRBV4-2 and TRBJ1-2; tentatively, D is TRBD1 (6 bases). The CDR3 totals 16 residues. Germline V lookup: CDR1 LGHNA, CDR2 YNFKEQ. V lost 1 base, J lost 2 bases, and 14 bases lay in between.

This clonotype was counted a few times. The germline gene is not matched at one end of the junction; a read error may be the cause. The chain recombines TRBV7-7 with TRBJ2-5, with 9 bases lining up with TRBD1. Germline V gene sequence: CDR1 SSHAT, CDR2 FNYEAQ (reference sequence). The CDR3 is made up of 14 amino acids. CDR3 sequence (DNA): TGTGCTAGCAGCTTACAGGGGGCAAAAGAGACCCAGTACTTC. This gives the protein CASSLQGAKETQYF.

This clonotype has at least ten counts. For the CDR3, the DNA is TGTGCCAGCAGTACAATTACTAGCGGATCCTACGAGCAGTACTTC. As protein: CASSTITSGSYEQYF. V is TRBV12-3 or TRBV12-4 and J is TRBJ2-7; 8 bases map to TRBD2. Trimming removed 5 bases from V and 1 base from J; junction bases left unmatched: 7. The CDR3 sequence is 15 residues long.

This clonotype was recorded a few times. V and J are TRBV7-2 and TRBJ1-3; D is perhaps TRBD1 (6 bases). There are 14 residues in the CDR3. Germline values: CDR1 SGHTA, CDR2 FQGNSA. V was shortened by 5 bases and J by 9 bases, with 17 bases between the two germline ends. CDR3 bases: TGTGCCAGCAGCCCCGGGTGGGGGGGCATCACCATATATTTT. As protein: CASSPGWGGITIYF.

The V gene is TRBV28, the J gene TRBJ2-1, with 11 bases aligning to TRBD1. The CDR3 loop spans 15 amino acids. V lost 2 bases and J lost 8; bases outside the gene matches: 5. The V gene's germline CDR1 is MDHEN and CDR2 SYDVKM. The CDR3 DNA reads TGTGCCAGCAGTTTAAGGACAGGGGGCTTCGATGAGCAGTTCTTC. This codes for CASSLRTGGFDEQFF.

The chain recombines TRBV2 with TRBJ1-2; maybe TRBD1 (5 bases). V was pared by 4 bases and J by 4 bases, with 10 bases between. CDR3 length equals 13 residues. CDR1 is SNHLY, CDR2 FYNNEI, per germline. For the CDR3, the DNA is TGTGCCAGCAGTGTGACAGACCCCTATGGCTACACCTTC. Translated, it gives CASSVTDPYGYTF.

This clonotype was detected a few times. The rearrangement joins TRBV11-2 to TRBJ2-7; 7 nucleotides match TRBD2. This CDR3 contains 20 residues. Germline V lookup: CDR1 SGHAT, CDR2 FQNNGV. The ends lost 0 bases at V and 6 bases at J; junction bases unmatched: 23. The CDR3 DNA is TGTGCCAGCAGCTTAGATTTTGTTAGGCGGGAGAGGTTCTCCATAGGCGAGCAGTACTTC. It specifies CASSLDFVRRERFSIGEQYF.

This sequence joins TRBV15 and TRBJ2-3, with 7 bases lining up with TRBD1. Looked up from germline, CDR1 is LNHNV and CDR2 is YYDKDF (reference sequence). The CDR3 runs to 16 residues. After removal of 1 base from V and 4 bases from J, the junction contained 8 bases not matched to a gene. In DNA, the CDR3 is TGTGCCACCAGCAGAGCTACAGGGGAAGGGGCAGATACGCAGTATTTT. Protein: CATSRATGEGADTQYF.

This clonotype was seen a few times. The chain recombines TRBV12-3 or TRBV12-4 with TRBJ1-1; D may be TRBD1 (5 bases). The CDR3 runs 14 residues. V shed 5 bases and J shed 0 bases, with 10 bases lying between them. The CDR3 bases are TGTGCCAGCAGTCCGAACAGGATGAACACTGAAGCTTTCTTT. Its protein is CASSPNRMNTEAFF.

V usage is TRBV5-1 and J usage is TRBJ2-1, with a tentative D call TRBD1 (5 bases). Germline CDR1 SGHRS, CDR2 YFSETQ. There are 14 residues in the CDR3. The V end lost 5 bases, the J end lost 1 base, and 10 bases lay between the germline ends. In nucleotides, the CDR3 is TGCGCCAGCAGGGAGACAGAGTCCTACAATGAGCAGTTCTTC. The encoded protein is CASRETESYNEQFF.

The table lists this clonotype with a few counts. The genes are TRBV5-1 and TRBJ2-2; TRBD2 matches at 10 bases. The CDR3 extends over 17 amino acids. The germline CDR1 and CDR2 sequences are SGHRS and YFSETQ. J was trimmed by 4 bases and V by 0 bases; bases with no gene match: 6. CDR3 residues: CASSLVGTSVLTGELFF. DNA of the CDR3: TGCGCCAGCAGCTTGGTTGGGACTAGCGTACTCACCGGGGAGCTGTTTTTT. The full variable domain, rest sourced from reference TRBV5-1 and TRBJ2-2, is KAGVTQTPRYLIKTRGQQVTLSCSPISGHRSVSWYQQTPGQGLQFLFEYFSETQRNKGNFPGRFSGRQFSNSRSEMNVSTLELGDSALYLCASSLVGTSVLTGELFFGEGSRLTVL.

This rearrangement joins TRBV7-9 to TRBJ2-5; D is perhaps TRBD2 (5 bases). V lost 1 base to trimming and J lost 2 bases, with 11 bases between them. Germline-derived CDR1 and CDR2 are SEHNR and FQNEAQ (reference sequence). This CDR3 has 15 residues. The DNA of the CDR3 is TGTGCCAGCAGCTTAGGGACTCTTTTTCAAGAGACCCAGTACTTC. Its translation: CASSLGTLFQETQYF.

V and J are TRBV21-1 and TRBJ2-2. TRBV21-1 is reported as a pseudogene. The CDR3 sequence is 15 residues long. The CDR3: CASSNCTSYTGELFF. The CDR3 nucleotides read TGTGCCAGCAGCAATTGCACTTCGTACACCGGGGAGCTGTTTTTT.

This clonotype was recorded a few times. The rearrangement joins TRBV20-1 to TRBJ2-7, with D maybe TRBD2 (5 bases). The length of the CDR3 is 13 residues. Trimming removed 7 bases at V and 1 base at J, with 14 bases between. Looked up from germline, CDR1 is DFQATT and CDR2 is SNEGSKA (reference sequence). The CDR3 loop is CSGESRASYEQYF. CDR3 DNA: TGCAGTGGGGAGTCTAGGGCTTCCTACGAGCAGTACTTC.

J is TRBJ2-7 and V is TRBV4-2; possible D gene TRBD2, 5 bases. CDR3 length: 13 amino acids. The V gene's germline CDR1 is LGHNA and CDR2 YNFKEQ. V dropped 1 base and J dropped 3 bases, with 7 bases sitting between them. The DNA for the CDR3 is TGTGCCAGCAGCCAAGTTCGGGGCTACGAGCAGTACTTC. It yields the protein CASSQVRGYEQYF.

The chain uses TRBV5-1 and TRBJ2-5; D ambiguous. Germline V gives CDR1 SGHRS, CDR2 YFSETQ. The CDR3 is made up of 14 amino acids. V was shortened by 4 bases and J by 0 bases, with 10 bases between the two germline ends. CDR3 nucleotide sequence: TGCGCCAGCAGCATAAGACAAGACCAAGAGACCCAGTACTTC. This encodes CASSIRQDQETQYF. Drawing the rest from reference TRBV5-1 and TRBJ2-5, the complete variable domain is KAGVTQTPRYLIKTRGQQVTLSCSPISGHRSVSWYQQTPGQGLQFLFEYFSETQRNKGNFPGRFSGRQFSNSRSEMNVSTLELGDSALYLCASSIRQDQETQYFGPGTRLLVL.

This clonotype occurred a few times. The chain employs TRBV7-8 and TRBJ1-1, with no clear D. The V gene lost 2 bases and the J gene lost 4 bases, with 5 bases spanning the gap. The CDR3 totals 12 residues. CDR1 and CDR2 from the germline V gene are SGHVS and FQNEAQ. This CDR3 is CASSLISTEAFF. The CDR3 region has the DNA TGTGCCAGCAGCTTAATTAGCACTGAAGCTTTCTTT.

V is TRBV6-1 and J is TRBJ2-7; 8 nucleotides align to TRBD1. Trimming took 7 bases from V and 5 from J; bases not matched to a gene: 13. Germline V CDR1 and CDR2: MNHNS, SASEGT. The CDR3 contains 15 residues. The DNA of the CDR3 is TGTGCCAGCAAAAAAACTCCGGGACAGGCCCACGAGCAGTACTTC. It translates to CASKKTPGQAHEQYF.

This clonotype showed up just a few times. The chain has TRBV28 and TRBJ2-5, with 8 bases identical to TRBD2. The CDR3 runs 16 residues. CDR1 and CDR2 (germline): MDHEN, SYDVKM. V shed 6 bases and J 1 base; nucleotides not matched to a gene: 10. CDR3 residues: CASSTGTSTIQETQYF. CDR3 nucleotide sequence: TGTGCCAGCAGCACCGGGACTAGTACGATCCAAGAGACCCAGTACTTC.

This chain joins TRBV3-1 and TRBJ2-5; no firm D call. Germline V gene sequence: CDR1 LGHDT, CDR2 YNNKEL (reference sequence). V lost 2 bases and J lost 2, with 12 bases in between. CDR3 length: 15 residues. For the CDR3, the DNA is TGTGCCAGCAGCCAACTACGCGGCGTACAAGAGACCCAGTACTTC. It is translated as CASSQLRGVQETQYF.

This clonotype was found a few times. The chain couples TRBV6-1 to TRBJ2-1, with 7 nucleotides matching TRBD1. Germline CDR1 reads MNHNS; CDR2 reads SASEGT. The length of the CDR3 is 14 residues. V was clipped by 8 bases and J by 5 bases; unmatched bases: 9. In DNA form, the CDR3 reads TGTGCCAGCGGGAGACAGGGAGTTGACAATGAGCAGTTCTTC. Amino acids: CASGRQGVDNEQFF.

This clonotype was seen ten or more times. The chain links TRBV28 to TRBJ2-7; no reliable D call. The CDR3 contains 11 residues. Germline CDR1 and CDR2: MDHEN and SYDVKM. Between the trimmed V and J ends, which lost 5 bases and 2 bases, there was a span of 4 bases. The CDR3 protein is CASSPTYEQYF. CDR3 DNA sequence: TGTGCCAGCAGTCCCACCTACGAGCAGTACTTC. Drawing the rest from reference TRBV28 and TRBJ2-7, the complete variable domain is DVKVTQSSRYLVKRTGEKVFLECVQDMDHENMFWYRQDPGLGLRLIYFSYDVKMKEKGDIPEGYSVSREKKERFSLILESASTNQTSMYLCASSPTYEQYFGPGTRLTVT.